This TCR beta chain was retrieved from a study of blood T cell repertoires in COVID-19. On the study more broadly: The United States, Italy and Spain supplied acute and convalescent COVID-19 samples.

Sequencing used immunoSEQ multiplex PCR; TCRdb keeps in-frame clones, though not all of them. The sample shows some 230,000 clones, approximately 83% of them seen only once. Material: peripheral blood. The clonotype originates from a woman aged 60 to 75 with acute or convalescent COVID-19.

CDR3 residues: CASSQERGGSSYNEQFF. The CDR3 DNA reads TGTGCCAGCAGCCAAGAAAGGGGGGGGAGCTCCTACAATGAGCAGTTCTTC. The chain carries TRBV4-2 and TRBJ2-1; D might be TRBD2 (7 bases). The germline gives CDR1 LGHNA, CDR2 YNFKEQ. The CDR3 is 17 amino acids. With 0 bases removed from V and 0 bases from J, the gap between germline ends came to 12 bases.